Shown below are 15 T cell receptor beta chains from a single sample sequenced in a study of blood T cell repertoires in COVID-19. Produced via immunoSEQ multiplex PCR; TCRdb's table is partial and in-frame only. The table shows under 350,000 clones, with 85% to 90% occurring only once. Sequenced input: peripheral blood. These receptors were collected from a woman aged 25 to 39 with COVID-19, enrolled during active disease.

This clone was observed a single time. This sequence joins TRBV6-5 and TRBJ2-7, with D tentatively TRBD1 (6 bases). CDR1 is MNHEY, CDR2 SVGAGI, per germline. Trimming pared 2 bases from V and 0 bases from J, leaving 8 bases between. The CDR3 sequence is 14 residues long. For the CDR3, the DNA is TGTGCCAGCAGTTACGGGACATCCTCCTACGAGCAGTACTTC. Translation gives CASSYGTSSYEQYF.

The chain recombines TRBV7-9 with TRBJ1-2, with D possibly TRBD1 on 6 matching bases. The CDR3 consists of 13 residues. The germline CDR1 and CDR2 sequences are SEHNR and FQNEAQ (reference sequence). V was pared by 2 bases and J by 5 bases, with 9 bases between. DNA for the CDR3: TGTGCCAGCAGCTTAACAGGGAGTTATGGCTACACCTTC. Translated, it gives CASSLTGSYGYTF.

The chain joins TRBV3-1 (or the pseudogene TRBV3-2) to TRBJ2-1, with TRBD2 matching over 9 bases. The CDR3 contains 16 residues. Per the germline V gene, CDR1 is LGHDT and CDR2 is YNNKEL (reference sequence). The ends lost 4 bases at V and 5 bases at J; junction bases unmatched: 9. The CDR3 reads CASSLPRAGGDNEQFF. The CDR3 DNA reads TGTGCCAGCAGCCTCCCCCGAGCGGGGGGAGACAATGAGCAGTTCTTC.

V usage is TRBV6-6 and J usage is TRBJ1-6; 9 positions agree with TRBD1. The CDR3 has 15 amino acids. Germline lookup yields CDR1 MNHNY and CDR2 SVGAGI (reference sequence). V shed 6 bases and J 10 bases; nucleotides not matched to a gene: 10. For the CDR3, the DNA is TGTGCCAGCAGCCCACAGGGGGCTAAGGGGTCACCCCTCCACTTT. Translation gives CASSPQGAKGSPLHF.

V is TRBV6-5 and J is TRBJ1-3; D might be TRBD1 (5 bases). Germline V lookup: CDR1 MNHEY, CDR2 SVGAGI. The V gene lost 3 bases and the J gene lost 0 bases, with 9 bases spanning the gap. This CDR3 is built from 15 residues. CDR3 coding DNA: TGTGCCAGCAGTTATGGGGCCCTCTCTGGAAACACCATATATTTT. It encodes CASSYGALSGNTIYF.

The chain has TRBV3-1 (or the pseudogene TRBV3-2) and TRBJ1-1; maybe TRBD1 (5 bases). Germline CDR1 LGHDT, CDR2 YNNKEL (reference sequence). Trimming removed 0 bases at V and 7 bases at J, with 15 bases between. There are 15 residues in the CDR3. This CDR3 reads CASSQDRASRGEAFF. CDR3 DNA sequence: TGTGCCAGCAGCCAAGACAGGGCCTCGAGAGGTGAAGCTTTCTTT.

This clone was counted a single time. The chain combines TRBV14 with TRBJ2-3; a possible D gene is TRBD2 (5 bases). There are 15 residues in the CDR3. CDR1 is SGHDN, CDR2 FVKESK, per germline. V was shortened by 0 bases and J by 5 bases, with 12 bases between the two germline ends. CDR3 nucleotides: TGTGCCAGCAGCCAAGACGTCGGGCGGGTAGATACGCAGTATTTT. Its protein is CASSQDVGRVDTQYF.

The V and J genes are TRBV18 and TRBJ2-3, with 10 bases lining up with TRBD2. Germline CDR1 and CDR2: KGHSH and LQKENI. The CDR3 is 15 residues long. Trimming cost V 5 bases and J 7 bases; bases outside gene matches: 9. The CDR3 sequence is CASSTSGGAANTQYF. The CDR3 nucleotides read TGTGCCAGCTCAACAAGCGGGGGGGCCGCGAATACGCAGTATTTT.

The chain carries TRBV4-2 and TRBJ1-6; perhaps TRBD1 as D (6 bases). The ends were cut back, 0 bases at V and 7 bases at J, with 19 bases in the middle. Germline assignment: CDR1 LGHNA and CDR2 YNFKEQ. This CDR3 is built from 18 residues. The CDR3 DNA is TGTGCCAGCAGCCAAGATTTAGTAACACCCGACAGGAATTCACCCCTCCACTTT. Translating gives CASSQDLVTPDRNSPLHF.

V is TRBV19 and J is TRBJ1-5; 9 nucleotides match TRBD1. The J segment lost 5 bases and the V segment lost 3 bases, leaving 5 bases of the junction unmatched. Germline CDR1 is LNHDA and CDR2 is SQIVND (reference sequence). The CDR3 loop spans 15 amino acids. The CDR3 loop is CASSIGTGTYQPQHF. CDR3 DNA: TGTGCCAGTAGTATCGGGACAGGGACATATCAGCCCCAGCATTTT.

The chain recombines TRBV20-1 with TRBJ2-1, with 7 positions matching TRBD1. The V gene end was trimmed by 3 bases and the J gene end by 1 base; junction bases not matched to a gene: 3. The CDR3 covers 14 residues. The germline CDR1 and CDR2 sequences are DFQATT and SNEGSKA (reference sequence). CDR3 sequence reads: CSASHRGSYNEQFF. The CDR3 DNA reads TGCAGTGCTAGTCACAGGGGATCCTACAATGAGCAGTTCTTC.

This chain links TRBV7-8 with TRBJ1-2, with a tentative D call TRBD1 (5 bases). The CDR3 consists of 15 residues. Germline V CDR1 and CDR2: SGHVS, FQNEAQ. Deletions cut 3 bases from V and 1 base from J, with 12 bases between. The CDR3 loop reads CASSFDSGFNYGYTF. The CDR3 DNA reads as TGTGCCAGCAGCTTCGACAGTGGTTTTAACTATGGCTACACCTTC.

The chain couples TRBV2 to TRBJ2-2; D remains unclear. Per germline, CDR1 SNHLY and CDR2 FYNNEI. The V end lost 7 bases, the J end lost 0 bases, and 9 bases lay between the germline ends. There are 14 residues in the CDR3. Written as DNA, the CDR3 is TGTGCCAGCACCAGAACAACGAACACCGGGGAGCTGTTTTTT. Protein product: CASTRTTNTGELFF.

The chain carries TRBV5-8 and TRBJ2-1; 11 bases map to TRBD1. The germline V gene encodes CDR1 SGHTS and CDR2 YDEGEE. The V gene end was trimmed by 4 bases and the J gene end by 10 bases; junction bases not matched to a gene: 10. The CDR3 sequence is 15 residues long. As DNA, the CDR3 is TGTGCCAGCAGCATGACCGGGACAGGGGGTCAGGAGCAGTTCTTC. Residues: CASSMTGTGGQEQFF.

The V and J genes are TRBV18 and TRBJ1-1, with no clear D. Per the germline V gene, CDR1 is KGHSH and CDR2 is LQKENI. The V gene lost 4 bases and the J gene lost 1 base, with 16 bases spanning the gap. The CDR3 runs to 16 residues. In DNA form, the CDR3 reads TGTGCCAGCTCACTCCTCGGGGAGAGGAGGAACACTGAAGCTTTCTTT. Its translation: CASSLLGERRNTEAFF.